These 28 T cell receptor beta chains came from one sample sequenced in a study of T-cell reconstitution after alpha-beta-depleted transplantation in children. Preparing the TCRbeta library involved the use of unique molecular identifiers. In TCRdb, the PCR reads were re-called with MiXCR into one record per CDR3 protein. The sample lists some 200,000 distinct CDR3 sequences, about 14% occurring once. The sequenced sample was PBMCs from the stem cell graft donor, obtained from the stem cell graft. These receptors were obtained from a human donor who donated a stem cell graft to a child with acute lymphoblastic leukemia.

The table lists this clonotype with many counts. The genes are TRBV28 and TRBJ2-1, with D possibly TRBD2 on 6 matching bases. V dropped 0 bases and J dropped 4 bases, with 22 bases sitting between them. The length of the CDR3 is 19 residues. CDR1 is MDHEN and CDR2 is SYDVKM in the germline V gene. Here the CDR3 reads CASSLWRKEGRRAYNEQFF. CDR3 nucleotides: TGTGCCAGCAGTTTATGGAGAAAAGAGGGAAGGAGGGCGTACAATGAGCAGTTCTTC. The full variable domain, completed using reference TRBV28 and TRBJ2-1, is DVKVTQSSRYLVKRTGEKVFLECVQDMDHENMFWYRQDPGLGLRLIYFSYDVKMKEKGDIPEGYSVSREKKERFSLILESASTNQTSMYLCASSLWRKEGRRAYNEQFFGPGTRLTVL.

This clonotype has at least ten counts. The chain combines TRBV5-1 with TRBJ2-3; D is possibly TRBD2 (6 bases). The CDR3 spans 14 residues. The germline V and J ends were trimmed by 0 bases and 5 bases, with 10 bases remaining between them. The germline V gene has CDR1 SGHRS and CDR2 YFSETQ. CDR3 sequence reads: CASSLGGREDTQYF. The CDR3, as DNA: TGCGCCAGCAGCTTGGGAGGGCGGGAAGATACGCAGTATTTT. Using reference TRBV5-1 and TRBJ2-3 for the parts outside the CDR3, the full variable domain is KAGVTQTPRYLIKTRGQQVTLSCSPISGHRSVSWYQQTPGQGLQFLFEYFSETQRNKGNFPGRFSGRQFSNSRSEMNVSTLELGDSALYLCASSLGGREDTQYFGPGTRLTVL.

As to this clonotype: Sequence at one end of the junction differs from germline and may be a read error. The V and J genes are TRBV12-3 or TRBV12-4 and TRBJ1-1; tentatively, D is TRBD1 (5 bases). The CDR3 consists of 14 residues. The CDR3 bases are TGTGCCAGCAGTCTGGGACTGGGCGGCACTGACGCTTTCTTT. Translated: CASSLGLGGTDAFF.

This clonotype occurred many times. The chain carries TRBV27 and TRBJ2-5; no clear D gene. The CDR3 covers 15 residues. CDR1 MNHEY and CDR2 SMNVEV come from the germline V gene (reference sequence). The ends were cut back, 5 bases at V and 4 bases at J, with 17 bases in the middle. The chain's CDR3 is CASSQRREFRETQYF. The CDR3 nucleotides read TGTGCCAGCAGTCAAAGGCGAGAGTTCAGAGAGACCCAGTACTTC.

This clonotype has just a few counts. Germline and junction disagree at one end, which may indicate a read error. The chain employs TRBV2 and TRBJ1-2, with unresolved D. The CDR3 is 11 residues long. Germline CDR1 SNHLY, CDR2 FYNNEI. CDR3 DNA: TGTGCCGGCAAGACCGTTTATGACTACACCTTC. Translating it yields CAGKTVYDYTF.

This clonotype was seen at least ten times. The genes are TRBV20-1 and TRBJ1-5; no clear D. The V and J ends lost 3 bases and 7 bases respectively, with 13 bases between them. CDR3 length: 13 amino acids. Per the germline V gene, CDR1 is DFQATT and CDR2 is SNEGSKA (reference sequence). The CDR3 spells CSASLQLEQPQHF. The CDR3 coding sequence is TGCAGTGCTAGTCTACAGCTGGAACAGCCCCAGCATTTT.

This clonotype was observed many times. This sequence joins TRBV5-1 and TRBJ2-7, with D maybe TRBD1 (6 bases). Germline CDR1 SGHRS, CDR2 YFSETQ. The CDR3 is 14 residues long. The V end was cut by 2 bases, the J end by 0 bases, with 9 bases between. This chain's CDR3 is CASSFRTDSYEQYF. CDR3 coding DNA: TGCGCCAGCAGCTTTAGGACAGACTCCTACGAGCAGTACTTC.

On this clonotype itself: This may be a read error: a much more frequent sequence differs by one nucleotide. The chain combines TRBV20-1 with TRBJ2-7; 8 bases align to TRBD1. The ends lost 4 bases at V and 6 bases at J; junction bases unmatched: 11. The CDR3 runs to 14 residues. Per germline, CDR1 DFQATT and CDR2 SNEGSKA (reference sequence). In nucleotides, the CDR3 is TGCAGTGCTATCCGGCAGGGGGCAACTTCCGAGCAGTACTTC. This encodes CSAIRQGATSEQYF.

The sample holds many counts of this clonotype. The chain carries TRBV29-1 and TRBJ2-1, with a possible D match to TRBD1 (6 bases). This CDR3 contains 12 residues. Per the germline V gene, CDR1 is SQVTM and CDR2 is ANQGSEA. The V and J ends lost 7 bases and 4 bases respectively, with 11 bases between them. CDR3 sequence: CSGQVDYNEQFF. In nucleotides, the CDR3 is TGCAGCGGACAGGTAGATTACAATGAGCAGTTCTTC.

This clonotype was observed at least ten times. This sequence joins TRBV6-5 and TRBJ1-2; TRBD1 agrees at 7 bases. The junction had 9 bases not matched to a gene; V was cut back by 7 bases and J by 4 bases. The CDR3 has 14 amino acids. CDR1 is MNHEY and CDR2 is SVGAGI in the germline V gene. The CDR3 region has the DNA TGTGCCAGCACCCGGGGAGGGGGCATCTATGGCTACACCTTC. Protein product: CASTRGGGIYGYTF.

This clonotype was counted between two and nine times. The chain combines TRBV12-3 or TRBV12-4 with TRBJ2-1; D ambiguous. Trimming stripped 7 bases from V and 7 bases from J, with 14 bases between. CDR3 length: 13 residues. CDR3: CASTPDTFNEQFF. The CDR3 bases are TGTGCCAGCACCCCGGATACCTTTAATGAGCAGTTCTTC.

This clonotype showed up many times. The rearrangement uses TRBV29-1 and TRBJ1-3, with TRBD1 as a possible D gene (5 bases). With 4 bases removed from V and 0 bases from J, the gap between germline ends came to 7 bases. This CDR3 region has 13 residues. The V gene's germline CDR1 is SQVTM and CDR2 ANQGSEA. For the CDR3, the DNA is TGCAGCGTTGGACAGAACTCTGGAAACACCATATATTTT. Its protein product is CSVGQNSGNTIYF.

This clonotype was seen many times. The chain has TRBV5-1 and TRBJ1-1; 7 nucleotides match TRBD1. Germline V gene lookup returns CDR1 SGHRS and CDR2 YFSETQ. CDR3 length: 14 amino acids. V was pared by 0 bases and J by 5 bases, with 4 bases of the junction left unmatched. For the CDR3, the DNA is TGCGCCAGCAGCTTGGGAGGGGGCCGGACTGAAGCTTTCTTT. Amino acid sequence: CASSLGGGRTEAFF.

The chain couples TRBV7-6 to TRBJ1-5; no clear D. The germline CDR1 and CDR2 sequences are SGHVS and FNYEAQ. Deletions cut 3 bases from V and 7 bases from J, with 10 bases between. The CDR3 has 13 residues. DNA of the CDR3: TGTGCCAGCAGCTTTTATGACGGACAGCCCCAGCATTTT. This gives the protein CASSFYDGQPQHF. The whole variable domain, filled in from reference TRBV7-6 and TRBJ1-5, reads GAGVSQSPRYKVTKRGQDVALRCDPISGHVSLYWYRQALGQGPEFLTYFNYEAQQDKSGLPNDRFSAERPEGSISTLTIQRTEQRDSAMYRCASSFYDGQPQHFGDGTRLSIL.

At least ten counts were recorded for this clonotype. DNA of the CDR3: TGCAGTGCTAGGGGGGTTACTAGCGGCTTCACAGATACGCAGTATTTT. Amino acid sequence: CSARGVTSGFTDTQYF. The chain couples TRBV20-1 to TRBJ2-3; TRBD2 agrees at 8 bases. This CDR3 spans 16 amino acids. The J segment lost 2 bases and the V segment lost 3 bases, leaving 10 bases of the junction unmatched. The germline CDR1 and CDR2 sequences are DFQATT and SNEGSKA (reference sequence).

This clonotype was counted many times. The rearrangement uses TRBV6-1 and TRBJ2-4; tentative D call: TRBD1 (5 bases). Trimming left V 6 bases short and J 6 bases short, with 12 bases between. CDR1 is MNHNS and CDR2 is SASEGT in the germline V gene. There are 13 residues in the CDR3. The CDR3 spells CASRIDSRNIQYF. The CDR3 DNA reads as TGTGCCAGCAGAATTGACAGCAGAAACATTCAGTACTTC.

This clonotype has at least ten counts. V usage is TRBV10-3 and J usage is TRBJ2-3, with a weak D call TRBD2 (6 bases). V lost 6 bases and J 2 bases, leaving 18 bases between the germline ends. The CDR3 is made up of 16 amino acids. Germline CDR1 reads ENHRY; CDR2 reads SYGVKD. Here the CDR3 reads CAIRDTLRDFTDTQYF. The CDR3 DNA reads as TGTGCCATCAGAGACACCCTCCGGGACTTCACAGATACGCAGTATTTT.

The J gene is TRBJ2-7, the V gene TRBV12-3 or TRBV12-4, with D tentatively TRBD1 (6 bases). The V end was cut by 6 bases, the J end by 7 bases, with 19 bases between. The CDR3 is 14 amino acids. The CDR3, as DNA: TGTGCCAGCAGACAGGGACCTGGTTGGGGTGAGCAGTACTTC. This translates into CASRQGPGWGEQYF.

This clonotype was counted only a few times. The V and J genes are TRBV6-1 and TRBJ2-7; D gene uncertain. Germline values: CDR1 MNHNS, CDR2 SASEGT. The CDR3 contains 16 residues. Trimming pared 4 bases from V and 2 bases from J, leaving 18 bases between. CDR3 coding DNA: TGTGCCAGCAGTGCTAACTCATTCCCCATTACCTACGAGCAGTACTTC. Its protein is CASSANSFPITYEQYF.

Only one count was recorded for this clonotype. A read error may produce the germline difference seen at one junction end. V is TRBV7-7 and J is TRBJ2-5, with 9 nucleotides matching TRBD2. This CDR3 region has 15 residues. Looked up from germline, CDR1 is SSHAT and CDR2 is FNYEAQ (reference sequence). The CDR3 is CASSNSGSREETQYF. CDR3 DNA: TGTGCTAGCAGCAATAGCGGGAGTCGGGAGGAGACCCAGTACTTC.

The J gene is TRBJ2-7, the V gene TRBV25-1, with D perhaps TRBD2 (5 bases). V was pared by 4 bases and J by 4 bases, with 5 bases between. This CDR3 is built from 11 residues. The germline gives CDR1 MGHDK, CDR2 SYGVNS. The CDR3: CASSAGYEQYF. In nucleotides, the CDR3 is TGTGCCAGCAGTGCGGGGTACGAGCAGTACTTC.

This clonotype was observed many times. The V gene is TRBV29-1, the J gene TRBJ1-1; 7 bases align to TRBD1. The CDR3 consists of 11 residues. Germline V CDR1 and CDR2: SQVTM, ANQGSEA. The V gene end was trimmed by 0 bases and the J gene end by 8 bases; junction bases not matched to a gene: 0. The CDR3, as DNA: TGCAGCGTTGAAGAAGGGGGCGAAGCTTTCTTT. It yields the protein CSVEEGGEAFF.

This clonotype was picked up many times. The chain recombines TRBV7-2 with TRBJ2-1, with TRBD2 matching over 7 bases. The V gene end was trimmed by 4 bases and the J gene end by 12 bases; junction bases not matched to a gene: 3. Germline V CDR1 and CDR2: SGHTA, FQGNSA. This CDR3 is 11 amino acids long. The CDR3 here is CASSYAGVQFF. The CDR3 region has the DNA TGTGCCAGCAGCTACGCGGGGGTGCAGTTCTTC.

This clonotype was recorded many times. This sequence joins TRBV5-4 and TRBJ2-5, with D perhaps TRBD1 (6 bases). Germline CDR1 is SGHNT and CDR2 is YYREEE (reference sequence). Trimming removed 6 bases at V and 4 bases at J, with 7 bases between. CDR3 length: 11 residues. The CDR3 DNA sequence: TGTGCCAGCAAAGGGGGAGAGACCCAGTACTTC. This codes for CASKGGETQYF. Variable domain in full (rest from reference TRBV5-4 and TRBJ2-5): ETGVTQSPTHLIKTRGQQVTLRCSSQSGHNTVSWYQQALGQGPQFIFQYYREEENGRGNFPPRFSGLQFPNYSSELNVNALELDDSALYLCASKGGETQYFGPGTRLLVL.

At least ten counts were recorded for this clonotype. Written as DNA, the CDR3 is TGCAGCGAATTACAGGGAGATACGCAGTATTTT. Its translation is CSELQGDTQYF. The chain employs TRBV29-1 and TRBJ2-3, with TRBD1 as a possible D gene (6 bases). Germline V CDR1 and CDR2: SQVTM, ANQGSEA. With 7 bases removed from V and 5 bases from J, the gap between germline ends came to 10 bases. The CDR3 runs to 11 residues.

This clonotype was counted between two and nine times. The chain recombines TRBV20-1 with TRBJ2-1, with TRBD2 matching over 9 bases. The junction had 2 bases not matched to a gene; V was cut back by 3 bases and J by 5 bases. Germline-derived CDR1 and CDR2 are DFQATT and SNEGSKA (reference sequence). CDR3 length equals 13 residues. The chain's CDR3 is CSASGGRDNEQFF. DNA for the CDR3: TGCAGTGCTAGCGGCGGGAGGGACAATGAGCAGTTCTTC.

In this sample, this clonotype turned up a few times. The V gene is TRBV18, the J gene TRBJ2-7; D possibly corresponds to TRBD1 (6 bases). CDR1 KGHSH and CDR2 LQKENI come from the germline V gene. V was trimmed by 4 bases and J by 2 bases, leaving 12 bases between them. The CDR3 is 14 residues long. The chain's CDR3 is CASSLYRTAYEQYF. CDR3 sequence (DNA): TGTGCCAGCTCACTGTACCGGACAGCCTACGAGCAGTACTTC. Full variable domain (missing parts from reference TRBV18 and TRBJ2-7): NAGVMQNPRHLVRRRGQEARLRCSPMKGHSHVYWYRQLPEEGLKFMVYLQKENIIDESGMPKERFSAEFPKEGPSILRIQQVVRGDSAAYFCASSLYRTAYEQYFGPGTRLTVT.

This clonotype was counted at least ten times. This chain connects TRBV7-9 to TRBJ2-4; D is unclear. Germline CDR1 reads SEHNR; CDR2 reads FQNEAQ (reference sequence). Trimming pared 4 bases from V and 1 base from J, leaving 11 bases between. The CDR3 is 15 residues long. CDR3 sequence: CASSSLRAAKNIQYF. The CDR3 DNA follows: TGTGCCAGCAGCTCTCTCCGGGCCGCCAAAAACATTCAGTACTTC.